Below, 10 T cell receptor beta chains from the same sample are listed, as sequenced in a study of lymphopenia after photon versus proton radiotherapy. Assay: immunoSEQ multiplex PCR; the TCRdb copy retains only in-frame clones and omits some. This repertoire shows around 31,000 clones, roughly nine tenths found once; its top ten account for less than 8.5%. The specimen was peripheral blood, collected from a patient treated with proton-based radiotherapy. The receptors derive from a woman aged 65 to 85 with pancreatic cancer. Some clones in this sample may be carry-over from other donors' samples.

The rearrangement joins TRBV18 to TRBJ1-2; D uncertain. The CDR3 contains 16 residues. CDR1 KGHSH and CDR2 LQKENI come from the germline V gene. Trimming stripped 5 bases from V and 1 base from J, with 17 bases between. The CDR3 spells CASSEPLGTVNYGYTF. As DNA, the CDR3 is TGTGCCAGCTCAGAACCTCTAGGTACTGTTAACTATGGCTACACCTTC.

CDR3 in amino acids: CASRTGTQDGYTF. CDR3 bases: TGTGCCAGCAGGACCGGGACACAGGATGGCTACACCTTC. The chain is built from TRBV6-1 and TRBJ1-2, with D possibly being TRBD1 (6 bases). The CDR3 runs to 13 residues. V gave up 6 bases and J gave up 6 bases, with 14 bases separating them. From germline, CDR1 is MNHNS and CDR2 SASEGT.

The chain carries TRBV11-1 and TRBJ2-3; 11 positions agree with TRBD2. The germline gives CDR1 SGHAT, CDR2 FQDESV (reference sequence). Trimming removed 5 bases from V and 6 bases from J; junction bases left unmatched: 16. The CDR3 covers 18 residues. The CDR3 nucleotides read TGTGCCAGCAGCCCCGGGGCCGTTTTACTAGCGGGAGAGGATACGCAGTATTTT. This translates into CASSPGAVLLAGEDTQYF.

J is TRBJ2-5 and V is TRBV2; 8 bases are shared with TRBD1. V lost 7 bases to trimming and J lost 5 bases; unmatched junction nucleotides: 12. Germline V lookup: CDR1 SNHLY, CDR2 FYNNEI. The CDR3 is 15 amino acids. CDR3 sequence reads: CASIEVTGVGETQYF. The DNA for the CDR3 is TGTGCCAGCATCGAAGTGACAGGGGTAGGGGAGACCCAGTACTTC. The variable domain in full, with the rest retrieved from reference TRBV2 and TRBJ2-5, is EPEVTQTPSHQVTQMGQEVILRCVPISNHLYFYWYRQILGQKVEFLVSFYNNEISEKSEIFDDQFSVERPDGSNFTLKIRSTKLEDSAMYFCASIEVTGVGETQYFGPGTRLLVL.

This rearrangement joins TRBV19 to TRBJ2-5, with 8 bases aligning to TRBD2. This CDR3 has 15 residues. Trimming at V came to 5 bases and at J to 2 bases, leaving 7 bases not matched to a gene. CDR1 and CDR2 from the germline V gene are LNHDA and SQIVND (reference sequence). This chain's CDR3 is CASSFGGRLQETQYF. CDR3 DNA: TGTGCCAGTAGTTTTGGCGGGAGGCTACAAGAGACCCAGTACTTC. Full variable domain (outside the CDR3, taken from reference TRBV19 and TRBJ2-5): DGGITQSPKYLFRKEGQNVTLSCEQNLNHDAMYWYRQDPGQGLRLIYYSQIVNDFQKGDIAEGYSVSREKKESFPLTVTSAQKNPTAFYLCASSFGGRLQETQYFGPGTRLLVL.

The genes are TRBV5-1 and TRBJ2-1; TRBD2 agrees at 8 bases. The CDR3 length is 14 residues. CDR1 is SGHRS and CDR2 is YFSETQ in the germline V gene. V shed 4 bases and J 11 bases; nucleotides not matched to a gene: 11. CDR3 in amino acids: CASSIRPGLEQQFF. Written as DNA, the CDR3 is TGCGCCAGCAGCATCAGACCGGGACTAGAACAGCAGTTCTTC.

The gene calls are TRBV28 and TRBJ1-2; D is perhaps TRBD1 (5 bases). Trimming removed 3 bases at V and 4 bases at J, with 15 bases between. The CDR3 contains 15 residues. Germline V gene sequence: CDR1 MDHEN, CDR2 SYDVKM. CDR3 region: CASSLVGTAGYGYTF. The DNA of the CDR3 is TGTGCCAGCAGTTTGGTCGGGACCGCTGGCTATGGCTACACCTTC.

The chain has TRBV23-1 and TRBJ2-7; the D call may be TRBD1 or TRBD2 (5 bases each). TRBV23-1 is known as an ORF, though its function is uncertain. The CDR3 runs 16 residues. V was trimmed by 1 base and J by 2 bases, leaving 15 bases between them. The CDR3 sequence: CASSQWGSQGAYEQYF. The CDR3 nucleotides are TGCGCCAGCAGTCAATGGGGTAGTCAGGGAGCCTACGAGCAGTACTTC.

Only one count was recorded for this clone. The chain uses TRBV4-3 and TRBJ2-3; no firm D call. Germline V CDR1 and CDR2: LGHNA, YSLEER. V lost 3 bases and J 0 bases, leaving 10 bases between the germline ends. The CDR3 runs 15 residues. The CDR3 loop is CASSHQYSSTDTQYF. The CDR3 DNA sequence: TGCGCCAGCAGCCACCAGTACTCTAGCACAGATACGCAGTATTTT.

The chain is built from TRBV6-7 and TRBJ1-1, with 9 bases aligning to TRBD1. TRBV6-7 is given ORF status, its function remaining uncertain. V lost 4 bases to trimming and J lost 5 bases; unmatched junction nucleotides: 5. This CDR3 contains 14 residues. The CDR3 loop is CASSSPDRGTEAFF. The CDR3 region has the DNA TGTGCCAGCAGTTCCCCGGACAGGGGTACTGAAGCTTTCTTT.